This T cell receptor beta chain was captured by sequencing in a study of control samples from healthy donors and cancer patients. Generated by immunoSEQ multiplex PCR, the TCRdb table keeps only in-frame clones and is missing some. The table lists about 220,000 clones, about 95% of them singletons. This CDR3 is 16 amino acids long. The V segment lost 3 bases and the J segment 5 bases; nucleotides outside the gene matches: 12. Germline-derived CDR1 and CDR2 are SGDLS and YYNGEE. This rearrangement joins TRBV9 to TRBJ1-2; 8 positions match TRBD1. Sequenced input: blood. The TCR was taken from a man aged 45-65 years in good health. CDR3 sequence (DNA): TGTGCCAGCAGCGGGTGGGGACAGGCTAACCAATATGGCTACACCTTC. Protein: CASSGWGQANQYGYTF.